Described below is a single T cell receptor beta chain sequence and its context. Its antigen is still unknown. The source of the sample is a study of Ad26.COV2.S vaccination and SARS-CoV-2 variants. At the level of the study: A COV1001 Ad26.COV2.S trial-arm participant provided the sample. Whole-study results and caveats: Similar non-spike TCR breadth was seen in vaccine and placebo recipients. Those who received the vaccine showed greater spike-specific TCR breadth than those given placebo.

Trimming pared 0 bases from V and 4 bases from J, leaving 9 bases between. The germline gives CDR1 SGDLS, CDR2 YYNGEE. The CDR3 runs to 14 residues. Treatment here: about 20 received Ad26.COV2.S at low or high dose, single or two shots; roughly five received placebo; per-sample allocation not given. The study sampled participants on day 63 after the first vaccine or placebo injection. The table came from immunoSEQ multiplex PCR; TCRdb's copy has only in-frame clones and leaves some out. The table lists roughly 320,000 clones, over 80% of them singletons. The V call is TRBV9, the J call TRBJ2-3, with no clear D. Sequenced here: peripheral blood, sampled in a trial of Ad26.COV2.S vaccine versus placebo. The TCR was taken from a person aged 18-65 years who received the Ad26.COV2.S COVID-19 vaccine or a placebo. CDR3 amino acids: CASSVGYGADTQYF. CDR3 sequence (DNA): TGTGCCAGCAGCGTAGGTTATGGGGCAGATACGCAGTATTTT.